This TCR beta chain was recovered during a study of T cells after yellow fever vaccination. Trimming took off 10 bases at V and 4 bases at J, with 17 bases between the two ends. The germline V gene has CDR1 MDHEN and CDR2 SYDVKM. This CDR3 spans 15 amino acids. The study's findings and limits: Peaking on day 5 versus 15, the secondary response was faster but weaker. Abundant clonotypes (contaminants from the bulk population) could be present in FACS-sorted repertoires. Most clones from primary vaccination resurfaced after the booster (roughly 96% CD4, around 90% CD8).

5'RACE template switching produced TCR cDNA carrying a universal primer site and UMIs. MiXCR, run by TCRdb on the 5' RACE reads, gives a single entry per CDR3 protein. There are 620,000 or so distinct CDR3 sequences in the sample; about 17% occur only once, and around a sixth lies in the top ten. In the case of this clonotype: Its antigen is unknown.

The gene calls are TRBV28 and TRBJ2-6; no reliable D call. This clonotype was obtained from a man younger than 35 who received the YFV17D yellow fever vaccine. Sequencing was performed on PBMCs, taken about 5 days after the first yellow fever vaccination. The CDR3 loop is CATSILAAGANVLTF. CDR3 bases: TGTGCCACCTCGATCCTTGCGGCCGGGGCCAACGTCCTGACTTTC.